This TCR beta chain was identified during a study of tumor-infiltrating T cells and Merkel cell polyomavirus (dated by TCRdb to the late 2010s). Notes on the research overall: In Merkel cell carcinoma patients, the study investigated CD8+ T cells specific for the Merkel cell polyomavirus KLL epitope. Patients presented at varying disease stages and were followed for a median of about 2.5 years, with a range of 1. Varied, non-standardized therapies, including chemotherapy, radiation and immunotherapies, were received by the patients. In about 15 samples, KLL-tetramer-sorted cells taken from blood or tumor-infiltrating lymphocytes underwent TRB sequencing, as did 11 to 12 matched whole-tumor samples. Most of the whole-tumor samples were 25-micron curls sectioned from formalin-fixed, paraffin-embedded tissue blocks. In the whole study, one tumor sample was a frozen nodal tumor digest, and another tumor sample was a flash-frozen core biopsy of a metastasis. The paper as a whole reports these results and caveats: KLL-specific TRB repertoires were diverse and largely private, with only one public clonotype among 350 to 400 unique sequences, shared by two patients. Only a single viral epitope was studied, so T cells against other Merkel cell polyomavirus epitopes were not captured. A greater number of unique KLL-specific clonotypes in tumors (5-108 vs 0-3) was associated with a significant advantage in MCC-specific survival (P = 0.0051). Significantly improved MCC-specific survival was associated with a higher fraction of KLL-specific T cells within tumors (about 1.9-18% versus about 0-0.15%). One limitation of the study is the small sample size (n of about 12 patients).

A remark on this clone: The antigen this receptor binds is unknown. No base quality values were provided; no much bigger clone lies one nucleotide off.

Libraries were made using the immunoSEQ multiplex PCR assay. Genomic DNA extraction, TRB sequencing and normalization were performed by Adaptive Biotechnologies (Seattle, WA). Regarding the original processing steps: Clonality was computed as one minus Shannon entropy of productive TRB sequences normalized by log2 of unique productive sequences. To identify KLL-specific clonotypes in tumors, TCRbeta CDR3 amino acid sequences were matched against the sequences from the tetramer-sorted sample of each patient. TCRdb's version of the immuneACCESS table is confined to in-frame rearrangements and falls short of the full clone set. An unresolved V gene accounts for under half of the shortfall where checked; the remainder is of unknown origin. V, J and clone size were drawn from that table, and D and trimming were deduced from the DNA. In this sample the table shows about 25,000 clones, around nine tenths of which occur a single time. Clones ranked in the top ten supply around 2.7% of the sample.

Robust positive staining for Merkel cell polyomavirus Large T antigen was observed by immunohistochemistry in the tumors of all patients. About twelve Merkel cell carcinoma patients were included, each with robust KLL-tetramer+ populations (above 0.04% of CD8+ T cells) in blood and/or cultured TIL. Every patient was Caucasian, and patient ages ranged from roughly 45 to 85 years, with a median of 65 years. For patients with unknown primaries who presented with nodal disease, or in cases where primary tissue was insufficient, lymph node tumors were analyzed. Including the terminal cysteine and phenylalanine, the CDR3 comprises 14 residues. The read is trimmed to its CDR3 DNA, 42 bases read in frame from base 1. The germline V gene (reference sequence) sets CDR1 to LNHNV and CDR2 to YYDKDF. V gives up 0 bases and J gives up 5 bases, and the segment between their germline ends measures 10 bases.

The receptor was isolated from a man aged 50 to 60 with Merkel cell carcinoma. Material for sequencing was lymph node tissue. This receptor chain uses TRBV15 and TRBJ2-5; the D segment could be TRBD1, given 6 matching bases. CDR3 protein: CATSRDRGSETQYF. The DNA sequence is given as TGTGCCACCAGCAGAGATAGGGGGTCCGAGACCCAGTACTTC.